These T cell receptor beta chains were read from a single sample in a study of blood T cell repertoires in COVID-19. The protocol was immunoSEQ multiplex PCR, while the TCRdb copy is restricted to in-frame clones and leaves out a portion. The sample lists about 170,000 clones; roughly 86% were seen once. The material sequenced was peripheral blood. The source is an elderly woman with COVID-19, enrolled during active disease. Both conserved end residues are trimmed from each CDR3.

TRBV4-3	TRBJ2-3	ASRKTGSSTDTQY
TRBV12-3/TRBV12-4	TRBJ2-5	ASSLQETQY
TRBV27	TRBJ2-7	ASRLGTTSYEQY
TRBV28	TRBJ1-5	ASTQQGDQPQH
TRBV28	TRBJ1-1	ASSLGPRNTEAF
TRBV5-6	TRBJ2-3	ASSRLAGATDTQY
TRBV19	TRBJ1-5	ASRTQGQGGQPQH
TRBV15	TRBJ1-4	ATSSNYRATNEKLF
TRBV5-6	TRBJ2-7	ASSTGTDEQY
TRBV6-5	TRBJ1-5	ASRRRESNQPQH
TRBV9	TRBJ1-1	ASSGMETEAF
TRBV5-1	TRBJ1-3	ASSSARSSNSGNTIY
TRBV9	TRBJ2-3	ASSVEGWTSTDTQY
TRBV12-3/TRBV12-4	TRBJ2-3	ASRRGSTDTQY
TRBV15	TRBJ1-2	ATSGLSEGDYT
TRBV7-2	TRBJ2-7	ASSLTGIREGYEQY
TRBV5-1	TRBJ2-3	ASSGQWGSDTQY
TRBV28	TRBJ2-7	ASRDLAGPTYEQY
TRBV4-3	TRBJ2-1	ASSQDGGQSSYNEQF
TRBV28	TRBJ1-2	ASSFAGQGNLYGYT
TRBV19	TRBJ2-1	ASRGVGQGSYNEQF
TRBV7-2	TRBJ2-1	ASSSRHTGGNEQF
TRBV28	TRBJ1-2	ASSSGPPGFGYT
TRBV5-1	TRBJ1-4	ASRRGTGSTNEKLF
TRBV10-1	TRBJ1-5	ASKGQGNQPQH
TRBV15	TRBJ2-3	ATSRRGQDLDTQY
TRBV18	TRBJ1-2	ASSPTGTGGFYGYT
TRBV7-2	TRBJ2-5	ASAAGGNLGRTQY
TRBV24-1	TRBJ2-6	ATSPRLAGGPTSGANVLT
TRBV6-5	TRBJ2-3	ASSLTGGADTQY
TRBV4-3	TRBJ1-3	ASSQAARGNTIY
TRBV6-5	TRBJ2-1	ASSYGGGAEEQF
TRBV10-2	TRBJ2-7	ASRGRGYEQY
TRBV6-5	TRBJ2-3	ASSSYRTGPTDTQY
TRBV5-6	TRBJ2-7	ASSHRARSSYEQY
TRBV10-3	TRBJ1-3	AISEDRSGNTIY
TRBV7-2	TRBJ1-6	ASSLPMTGGGRPLH
TRBV27	TRBJ2-5	DTGTGGSETQY
TRBV19	TRBJ1-5	ASSIEHANQPQH
TRBV3-1/TRBV3-2	TRBJ2-2	ASNKAGTRRSTGELF
TRBV28	TRBJ1-2	ASSLLSGGGYGYT
TRBV7-3	TRBJ2-2	ASRTPSGKGTGELF
TRBV28	TRBJ1-5	ASSPLRGGHQPQH
TRBV28	TRBJ2-4	ASTSGTIGQY
TRBV18	TRBJ1-1	ASSQQGTEAF
TRBV11-2	TRBJ2-1	ASSLAAYNEQF
TRBV6-1	TRBJ1-5	ASSDGGQAQPQH
TRBV4-2	TRBJ1-2	ASSQDYSSGYT
TRBV5-1	TRBJ1-6	ASSSGQGNSPLH
TRBV19	TRBJ2-3	ASGTSGGTDTQY
TRBV24-1	TRBJ1-5	ATSGHGSNQPQH
TRBV2	TRBJ1-2	ASSEPGRYGYT
TRBV19	TRBJ2-5	ASSNRLGSRETQY
TRBV18	TRBJ1-2	ASSPGSDYGYT
TRBV28	TRBJ1-1	ASTPRGGVTTEAF
TRBV5-1	TRBJ2-7	ASSRGLDNYEQY
TRBV3-1/TRBV3-2	TRBJ2-1	ASQAPGGTYNEQF